This T cell receptor beta chain was recorded in a study of T-cell memory formation after mild COVID-19. Across the study: TCR clusters showed largely donor specificity.

This clonotype appeared a few times. What it recognizes is unknown. Per germline, CDR1 MNHNS and CDR2 SASEGT. Trimming removed 7 bases from V and 1 base from J; junction bases left unmatched: 5. The CDR3 sequence is 14 residues long. Study observations and caveats: Pre-infection memory harbored some responding clones, suggesting cross-reactive memory joined. Balance between CD4 and CD8 was seen in clones contracting day 15 to 85, and a CD4+ lean was seen in later expanders.

TCRdb redid the calling of the 5' RACE reads with MiXCR, one entry per CDR3 protein. This sample has approximately 450,000 distinct CDR3 sequences, with about 20% found just once. The sequenced sample consisted of PBMCs or a T cell subset sorted from them (not recorded which). The source is an adult woman who had mild COVID-19 (a few samples of this study predate the infection). Cell type and time point are not known. This chain joins TRBV6-1 and TRBJ2-3, with 7 bases aligning to TRBD2. CDR3 protein: CASTLRGGTDTQYF. CDR3 DNA: TGTGCCAGCACCCTTCGGGGGGGCACAGATACGCAGTATTTT.